The present entry profiles one T cell receptor (beta chain) with its context. Antigen specificity is unknown. This sample is drawn from a study of a mutant IDH1 vaccine in newly diagnosed glioma. Study overall: With temozolomide cycles, or 4-6 weeks after radiotherapy alone, vaccination was started. Treatment recipients were about 62% male and about 40% female, and their mean age was around 40 years. Held at week 35, visit V12 was the safety follow-up, and visit V13 followed at week 47.

Time point defined: week 47, end of study. Every single dose of the vaccine, 300 ug of mutant IDH1 20-mer peptide, came with topical imiquimod. V shed 4 bases and J shed 7 bases, with 14 bases lying between them. The CDR3 is made up of 14 amino acids. CDR1 WSHSY and CDR2 SAAADI come from the germline V gene. Assay used: immunoSEQ multiplex PCR; TCRdb lists only in-frame clones, some missing. The table lists 30,000 to 35,000 clones, approximately 90% of them singletons. The chain couples TRBV10-2 to TRBJ1-5, with a possible D match to TRBD1 (5 bases). Sequenced material: PBMCs, taken from a glioma patient whose treatment included an IDH1 peptide vaccine. The clonotype was recovered from a woman aged 30 to 39 with glioma. DNA of the CDR3: TGCGCCAGCAGTGGGGGCTTCCGAGGACAGCCCCAGCATTTT. Its protein product is CASSGGFRGQPQHF.